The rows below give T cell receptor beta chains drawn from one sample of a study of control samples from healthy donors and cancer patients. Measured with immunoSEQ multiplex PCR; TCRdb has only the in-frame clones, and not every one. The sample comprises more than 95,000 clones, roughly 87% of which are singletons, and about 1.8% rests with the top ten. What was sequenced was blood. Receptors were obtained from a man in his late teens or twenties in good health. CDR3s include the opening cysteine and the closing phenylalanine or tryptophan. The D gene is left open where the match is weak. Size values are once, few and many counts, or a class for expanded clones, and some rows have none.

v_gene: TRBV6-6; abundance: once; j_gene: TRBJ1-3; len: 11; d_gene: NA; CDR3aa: CASRLSNTIYF; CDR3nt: TGTGCCAGCAGACTCAGTAACACCATATATTTT
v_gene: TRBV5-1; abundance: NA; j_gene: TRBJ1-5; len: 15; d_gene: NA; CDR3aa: CASSPGEAQNQPQHF; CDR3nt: TGCGCCAGCAGCCCGGGGGAGGCCCAAAATCAGCCCCAGCATTTT
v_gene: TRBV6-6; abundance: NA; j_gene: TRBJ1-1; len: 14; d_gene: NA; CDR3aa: CASSYSGARDEAFF; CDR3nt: TGTGCCAGCAGTTACTCGGGGGCGCGGGATGAAGCTTTCTTT
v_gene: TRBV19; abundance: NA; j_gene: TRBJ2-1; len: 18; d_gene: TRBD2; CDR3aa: CASNKNRPTSGRGNEQFF; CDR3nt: TGTGCCAGTAACAAAAACCGACCGACTAGCGGGAGGGGAAATGAGCAGTTCTTC
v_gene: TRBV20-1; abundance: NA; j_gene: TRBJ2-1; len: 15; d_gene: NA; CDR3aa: CSASELPGPANEQFF; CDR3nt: TGCAGTGCTAGTGAATTGCCGGGCCCGGCGAATGAGCAGTTCTTC
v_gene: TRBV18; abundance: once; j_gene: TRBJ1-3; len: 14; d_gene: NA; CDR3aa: CASSLDRFGNTIYF; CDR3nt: TGTGCCAGCTCACTCGACAGGTTTGGAAACACCATATATTTT
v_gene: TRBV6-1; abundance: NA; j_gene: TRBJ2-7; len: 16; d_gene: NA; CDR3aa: CASSEIWQAASYEQYF; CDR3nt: TGTGCCAGCAGTGAAATCTGGCAAGCAGCATCCTACGAGCAGTACTTC
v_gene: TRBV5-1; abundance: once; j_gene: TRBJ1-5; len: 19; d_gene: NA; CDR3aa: CASSLWAPRGRLLNQPQHF; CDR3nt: TGCGCCAGCAGCTTATGGGCCCCACGGGGGCGGCTTTTGAATCAGCCCCAGCATTTT
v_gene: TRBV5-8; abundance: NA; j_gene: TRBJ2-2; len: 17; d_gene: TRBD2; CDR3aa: CASSLWAGGGNTGELFF; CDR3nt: TGTGCCAGCAGCTTGTGGGCTGGCGGGGGGAACACCGGGGAGCTGTTTTTT
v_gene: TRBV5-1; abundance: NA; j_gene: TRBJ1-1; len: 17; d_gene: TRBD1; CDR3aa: CASSHTTPGQGGIGAFF; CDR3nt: TGCGCCAGCAGCCACACGACCCCGGGACAGGGGGGAATTGGGGCTTTCTTT
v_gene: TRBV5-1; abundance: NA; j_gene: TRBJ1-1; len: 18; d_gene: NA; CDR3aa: CASSLGSAGRSPITEAFF; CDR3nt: TGCGCCAGCAGCTTGGGATCCGCAGGGAGGAGTCCAATCACTGAAGCTTTCTTT
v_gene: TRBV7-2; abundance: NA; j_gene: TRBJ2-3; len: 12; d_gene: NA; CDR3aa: CASRLLTDTQYF; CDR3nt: TGTGCCAGCAGATTACTAACAGATACGCAGTATTTT
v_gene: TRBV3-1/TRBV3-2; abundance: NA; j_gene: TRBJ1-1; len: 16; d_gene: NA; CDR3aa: CASSQGGGAMNTEAFF; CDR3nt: TGTGCCAGCAGCCAAGGCGGCGGAGCCATGAACACTGAAGCTTTCTTT
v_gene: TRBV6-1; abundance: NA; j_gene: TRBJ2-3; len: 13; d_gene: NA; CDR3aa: CASSEGGGDTQYF; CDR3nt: TGTGCCAGCAGTGAAGGAGGGGGAGATACGCAGTATTTT
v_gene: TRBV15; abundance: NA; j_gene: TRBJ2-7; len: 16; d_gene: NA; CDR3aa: CATSRARFQLAYEQYF; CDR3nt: TGTGCCACCAGCAGGGCTCGATTTCAACTGGCCTACGAGCAGTACTTC
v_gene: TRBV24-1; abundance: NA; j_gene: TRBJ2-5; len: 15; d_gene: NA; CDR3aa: CATSDLVRQQETQYF; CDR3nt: TGTGCCACCAGTGATTTGGTTAGACAACAAGAGACCCAGTACTTC
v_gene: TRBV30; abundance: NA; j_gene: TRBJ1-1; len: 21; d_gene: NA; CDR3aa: CAWSSPYAHRSGGPMNTEAFF; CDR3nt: TGTGCCTGGAGCTCACCTTACGCCCATAGGTCGGGGGGCCCTATGAACACTGAAGCTTTCTTT
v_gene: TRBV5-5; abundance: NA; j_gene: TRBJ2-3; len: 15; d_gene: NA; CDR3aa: CASSLIVQLTDTQYF; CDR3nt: TGTGCCAGCAGCTTGATAGTGCAGCTCACAGATACGCAGTATTTT
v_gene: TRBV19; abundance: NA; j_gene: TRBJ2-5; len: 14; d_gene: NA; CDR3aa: CASSILGVQETQYF; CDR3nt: TGTGCCAGTAGTATACTTGGGGTCCAAGAGACCCAGTACTTC
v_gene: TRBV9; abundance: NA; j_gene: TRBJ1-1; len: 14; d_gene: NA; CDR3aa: CASSVEDRRTEAFF; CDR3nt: TGTGCCAGCAGCGTAGAAGACCGGAGAACTGAAGCTTTCTTT
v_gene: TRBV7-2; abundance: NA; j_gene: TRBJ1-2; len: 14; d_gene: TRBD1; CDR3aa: CASSLETGRDGYTF; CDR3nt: TGTGCCAGCAGCCTAGAGACAGGGAGGGATGGCTACACCTTC
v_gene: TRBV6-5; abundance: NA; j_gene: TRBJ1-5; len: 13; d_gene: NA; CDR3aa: CASSYLVNQPQHF; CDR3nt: TGTGCCAGCAGTTACTTGGTCAATCAGCCCCAGCATTTT
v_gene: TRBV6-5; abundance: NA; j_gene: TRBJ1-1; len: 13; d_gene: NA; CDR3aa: CASSPRSNTEAFF; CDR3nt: TGTGCCAGCAGCCCCCGGTCGAACACTGAAGCTTTCTTT
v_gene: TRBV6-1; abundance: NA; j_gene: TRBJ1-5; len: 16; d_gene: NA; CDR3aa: CASSESTGLGNQPQHF; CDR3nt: TGTGCCAGCAGTGAATCAACAGGTCTAGGCAATCAGCCCCAGCATTTT
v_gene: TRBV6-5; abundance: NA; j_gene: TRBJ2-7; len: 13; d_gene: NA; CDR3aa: CATMGGGAYEQYF; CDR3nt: TGTGCCACAATGGGCGGGGGCGCCTACGAGCAGTACTTC
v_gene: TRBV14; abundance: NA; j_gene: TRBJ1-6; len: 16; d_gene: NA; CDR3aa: CASSQGGRTANSPLHF; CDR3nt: TGTGCCAGCAGCCAAGGGGGCCGGACAGCTAATTCACCCCTCCACTTT